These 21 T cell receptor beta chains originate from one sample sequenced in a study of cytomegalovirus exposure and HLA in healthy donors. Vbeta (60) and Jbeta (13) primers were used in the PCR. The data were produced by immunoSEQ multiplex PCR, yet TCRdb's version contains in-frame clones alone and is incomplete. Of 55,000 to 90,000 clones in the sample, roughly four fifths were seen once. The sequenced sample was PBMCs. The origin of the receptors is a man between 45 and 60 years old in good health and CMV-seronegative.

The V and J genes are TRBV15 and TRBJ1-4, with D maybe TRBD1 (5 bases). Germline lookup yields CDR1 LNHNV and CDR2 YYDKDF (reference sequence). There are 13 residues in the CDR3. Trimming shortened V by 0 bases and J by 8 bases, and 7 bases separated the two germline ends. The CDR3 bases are TGTGCCACCAGCAGAGATCCAGGGGAAAAACTGTTTTTT. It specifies CATSRDPGEKLFF.

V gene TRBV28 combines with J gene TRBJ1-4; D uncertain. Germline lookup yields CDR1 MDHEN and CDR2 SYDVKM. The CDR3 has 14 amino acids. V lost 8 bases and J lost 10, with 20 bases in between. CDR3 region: CASLSNTGKGKLFF. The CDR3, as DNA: TGTGCCAGCCTCTCAAACACGGGGAAAGGAAAACTGTTTTTT.

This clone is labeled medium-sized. CDR3 protein: CASSLWASGTDTQYF. In nucleotides, the CDR3 is TGCGCCAGCAGCTTGTGGGCTAGCGGCACAGATACGCAGTATTTT. The chain joins TRBV5-1 to TRBJ2-3; D may be TRBD2 (6 bases). The CDR3 is 15 residues long. V lost 1 base, J lost 1 base, and 10 bases lay in between. Per the germline V gene, CDR1 is SGHRS and CDR2 is YFSETQ.

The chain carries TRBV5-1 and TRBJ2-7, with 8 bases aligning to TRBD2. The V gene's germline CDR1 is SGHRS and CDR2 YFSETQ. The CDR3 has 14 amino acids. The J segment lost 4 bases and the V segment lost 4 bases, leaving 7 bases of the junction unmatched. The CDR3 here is CASSPGGGQYEQYF. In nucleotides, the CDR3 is TGCGCCAGCAGCCCCGGGGGGGGGCAGTACGAGCAGTACTTC.

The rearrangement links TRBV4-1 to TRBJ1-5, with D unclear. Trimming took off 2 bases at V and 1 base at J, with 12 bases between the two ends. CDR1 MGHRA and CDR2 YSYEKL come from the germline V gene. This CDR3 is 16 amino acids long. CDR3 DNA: TGCGCCAGCAGCCAAAGGGCGGGAGAGAGCAATCAGCCCCAGCATTTT. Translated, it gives CASSQRAGESNQPQHF.

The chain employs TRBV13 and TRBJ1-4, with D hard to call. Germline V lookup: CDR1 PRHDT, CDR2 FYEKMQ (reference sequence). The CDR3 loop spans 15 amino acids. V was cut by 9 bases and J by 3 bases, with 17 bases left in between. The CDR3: CASKLSIVSNEKLFF. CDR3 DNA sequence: TGTGCCAGTAAGCTTAGTATCGTCTCTAATGAAAAACTGTTTTTT.

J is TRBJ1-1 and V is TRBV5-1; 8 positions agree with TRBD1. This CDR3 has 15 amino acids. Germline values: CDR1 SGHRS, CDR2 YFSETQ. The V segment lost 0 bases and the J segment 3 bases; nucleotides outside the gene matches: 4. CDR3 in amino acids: CASSLGGQGDTEAFF. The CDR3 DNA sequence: TGCGCCAGCAGCTTGGGTGGACAGGGTGACACTGAAGCTTTCTTT.

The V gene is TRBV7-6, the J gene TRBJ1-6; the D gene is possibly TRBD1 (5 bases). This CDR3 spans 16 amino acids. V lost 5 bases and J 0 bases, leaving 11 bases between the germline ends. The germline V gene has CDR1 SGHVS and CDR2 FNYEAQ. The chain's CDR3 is CASSKQASSYNSPLHF. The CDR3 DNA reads TGTGCCAGCAGCAAACAGGCGAGCTCCTATAATTCACCCCTCCACTTT. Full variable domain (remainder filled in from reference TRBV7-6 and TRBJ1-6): GAGVSQSPRYKVTKRGQDVALRCDPISGHVSLYWYRQALGQGPEFLTYFNYEAQQDKSGLPNDRFSAERPEGSISTLTIQRTEQRDSAMYRCASSKQASSYNSPLHFGNGTRLTVT.

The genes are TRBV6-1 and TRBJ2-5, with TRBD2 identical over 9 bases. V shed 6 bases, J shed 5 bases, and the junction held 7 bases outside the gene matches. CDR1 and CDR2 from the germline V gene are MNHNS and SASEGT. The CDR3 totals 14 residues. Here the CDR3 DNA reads TGTGCCAGCAGGATAGCGGGAGCGGGGGAGACCCAGTACTTC. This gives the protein CASRIAGAGETQYF.

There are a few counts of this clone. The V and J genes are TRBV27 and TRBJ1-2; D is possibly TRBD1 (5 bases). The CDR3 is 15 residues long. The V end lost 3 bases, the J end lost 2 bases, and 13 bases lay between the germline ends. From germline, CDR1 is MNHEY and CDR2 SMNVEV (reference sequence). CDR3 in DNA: TGTGCCAGCAGTTTTCTCAGGGAAACAAACTATGGCTACACCTTC. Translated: CASSFLRETNYGYTF.

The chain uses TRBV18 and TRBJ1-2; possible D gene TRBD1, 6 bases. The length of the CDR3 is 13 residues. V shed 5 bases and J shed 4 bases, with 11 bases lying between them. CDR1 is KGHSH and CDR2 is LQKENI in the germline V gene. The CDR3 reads CASSYDRSYGYTF. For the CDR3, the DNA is TGTGCCAGCTCATATGACAGGAGCTATGGCTACACCTTC.

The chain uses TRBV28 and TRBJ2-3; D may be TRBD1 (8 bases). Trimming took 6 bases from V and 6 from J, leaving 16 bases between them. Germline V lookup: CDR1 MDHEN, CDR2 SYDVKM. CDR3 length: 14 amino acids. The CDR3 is CASSEQGGVDTQYF. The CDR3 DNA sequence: TGTGCCAGCAGCGAACAGGGGGGGGTCGATACGCAGTATTTT. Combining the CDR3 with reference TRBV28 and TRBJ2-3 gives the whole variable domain DVKVTQSSRYLVKRTGEKVFLECVQDMDHENMFWYRQDPGLGLRLIYFSYDVKMKEKGDIPEGYSVSREKKERFSLILESASTNQTSMYLCASSEQGGVDTQYFGPGTRLTVL.

The CDR3 nucleotides are TGTGCCATTTCTAGCGGGGGGAGCACAGATACGCAGTATTTT. Translating gives CAISSGGSTDTQYF. This rearrangement joins TRBV10-3 to TRBJ2-3; 11 bases are a match to TRBD2. The CDR3 is 14 residues long. V lost 9 bases and J lost 0; bases outside the gene matches: 2. Germline CDR1 ENHRY, CDR2 SYGVKD.

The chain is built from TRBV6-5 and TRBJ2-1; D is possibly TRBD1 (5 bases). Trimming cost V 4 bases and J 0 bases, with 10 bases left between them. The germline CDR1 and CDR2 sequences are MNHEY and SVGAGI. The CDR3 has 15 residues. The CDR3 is CASSLTGVSYNEQFF. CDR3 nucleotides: TGTGCCAGCAGTTTAACAGGTGTCTCCTACAATGAGCAGTTCTTC.

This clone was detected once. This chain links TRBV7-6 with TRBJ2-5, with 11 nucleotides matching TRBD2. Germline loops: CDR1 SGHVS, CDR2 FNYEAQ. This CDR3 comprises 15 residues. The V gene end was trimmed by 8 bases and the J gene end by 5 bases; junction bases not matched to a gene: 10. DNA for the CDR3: TGTGCCAGCGGTCTACAGACTAGCGGGGCGGAGACCCAGTACTTC. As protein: CASGLQTSGAETQYF.

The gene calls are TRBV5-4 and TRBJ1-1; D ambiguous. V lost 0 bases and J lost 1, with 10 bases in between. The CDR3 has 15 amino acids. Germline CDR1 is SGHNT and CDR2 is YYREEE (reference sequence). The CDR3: CASSLETSRNTEAFF. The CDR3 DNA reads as TGTGCCAGCAGCTTGGAAACTTCAAGGAACACTGAAGCTTTCTTT.

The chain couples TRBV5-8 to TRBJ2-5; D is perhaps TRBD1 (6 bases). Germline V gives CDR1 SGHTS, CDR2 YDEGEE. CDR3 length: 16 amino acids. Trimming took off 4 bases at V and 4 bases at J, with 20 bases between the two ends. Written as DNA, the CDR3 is TGTGCCAGCAGCAGATCGGACAGTACCCGCCCAGAGACCCAGTACTTC. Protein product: CASSRSDSTRPETQYF.

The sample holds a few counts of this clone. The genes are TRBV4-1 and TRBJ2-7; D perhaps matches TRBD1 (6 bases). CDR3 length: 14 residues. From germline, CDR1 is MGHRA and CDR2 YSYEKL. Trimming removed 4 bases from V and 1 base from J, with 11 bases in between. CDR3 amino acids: CASSRRTESYEQYF. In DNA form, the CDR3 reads TGCGCCAGCAGCCGAAGGACAGAATCCTACGAGCAGTACTTC.

The CDR3 protein is CASSKNQGEYGYTF. CDR3 nucleotide sequence: TGTGCCAGCAGCAAGAACCAGGGCGAGTATGGCTACACCTTC. The chain carries TRBV13 and TRBJ1-2, with a possible D match to TRBD1 (5 bases). V gave up 5 bases and J gave up 5 bases, with 15 bases separating them. The CDR3 runs to 14 residues. Germline V gives CDR1 PRHDT, CDR2 FYEKMQ (reference sequence).

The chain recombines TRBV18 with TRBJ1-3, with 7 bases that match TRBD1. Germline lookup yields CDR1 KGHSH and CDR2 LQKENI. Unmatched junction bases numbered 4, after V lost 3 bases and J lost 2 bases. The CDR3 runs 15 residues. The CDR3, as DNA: TGTGCCAGCTCACCTGACAGGGCTACTGGAAACACCATATATTTT. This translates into CASSPDRATGNTIYF. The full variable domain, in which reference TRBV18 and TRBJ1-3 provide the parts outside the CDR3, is NAGVMQNPRHLVRRRGQEARLRCSPMKGHSHVYWYRQLPEEGLKFMVYLQKENIIDESGMPKERFSAEFPKEGPSILRIQQVVRGDSAAYFCASSPDRATGNTIYFGEGSWLTVV.

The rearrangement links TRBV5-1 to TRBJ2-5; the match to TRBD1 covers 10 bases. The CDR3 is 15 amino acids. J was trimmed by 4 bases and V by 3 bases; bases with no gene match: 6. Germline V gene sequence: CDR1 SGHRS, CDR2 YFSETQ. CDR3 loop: CASSSSGTGAETQYF. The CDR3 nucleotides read TGCGCCAGCAGCTCTTCCGGGACAGGGGCAGAGACCCAGTACTTC.